A single T cell receptor (beta chain) is shown here with its context. The antigen is unknown. The sample comes from a study of beta chain features in type 1 diabetes. The study's findings and limits: Across all four CD4+ subsets, people with type 1 diabetes showed modestly shorter TCRB CDR3s.

The CDR3 loop spans 17 amino acids. From germline, CDR1 is SEHNR and CDR2 FQNEAQ (reference sequence). V lost 4 bases to trimming and J lost 1 base; unmatched junction nucleotides: 9. Reverse transcribing all isolated RNA meant expressed TCRB transcripts were sequenced. Profiled with immunoSEQ multiplex PCR; TCRdb holds only in-frame clones, not every one. The sample yields 500,000 to 850,000 clones, over 13% seen once. The sequence was collected from a man aged 18 to 29 with type 1 diabetes. The sample taken for sequencing was naive CD4+ T cells from blood. The chain uses TRBV7-9 and TRBJ2-7, with 11 bases that match TRBD2. The CDR3 protein is CASSSLKTSGISYEQYF. CDR3 coding DNA: TGTGCCAGCAGCTCACTCAAGACTAGCGGGATTTCCTACGAGCAGTACTTC.